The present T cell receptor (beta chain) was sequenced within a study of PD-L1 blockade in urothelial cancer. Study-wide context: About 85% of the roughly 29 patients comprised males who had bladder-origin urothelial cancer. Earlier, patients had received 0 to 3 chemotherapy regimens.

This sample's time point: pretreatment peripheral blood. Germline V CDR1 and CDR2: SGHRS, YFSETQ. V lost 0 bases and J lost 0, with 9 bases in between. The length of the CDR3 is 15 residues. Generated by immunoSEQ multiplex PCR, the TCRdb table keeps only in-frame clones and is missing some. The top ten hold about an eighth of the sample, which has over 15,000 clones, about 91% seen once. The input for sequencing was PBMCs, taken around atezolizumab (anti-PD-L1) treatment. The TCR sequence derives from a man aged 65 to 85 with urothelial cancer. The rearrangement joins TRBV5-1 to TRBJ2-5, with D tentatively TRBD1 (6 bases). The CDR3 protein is CASSLAGTNQETQYF. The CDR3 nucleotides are TGCGCCAGCAGCTTGGCCGGGACAAACCAAGAGACCCAGTACTTC.